Below are 32 T cell receptor beta chains sequenced from a single sample in a study of blood T cell repertoires in COVID-19. Clones were sequenced by immunoSEQ multiplex PCR, and TCRdb holds only the in-frame ones, with some missing. The top ten hold roughly 15% of the sample, which has 200,000 to 250,000 clones, 88% seen once. What was sequenced was PBMCs or T cells enriched from blood (not recorded which). The receptor set was obtained from a woman aged 50 to 60 with acute COVID-19.

The rearrangement joins TRBV4-1 to TRBJ2-7; the D gene is possibly TRBD1 (6 bases). The V gene lost 2 bases and the J gene lost 8 bases, with 13 bases spanning the gap. Germline-derived CDR1 and CDR2 are MGHRA and YSYEKL. The CDR3 is 13 amino acids. The CDR3 spells CASSQPTGMKQYF. The CDR3 DNA reads as TGCGCCAGCAGCCAACCCACAGGGATGAAGCAGTACTTC.

The genes are TRBV30 and TRBJ2-7, with 7 bases lining up with TRBD2. Germline V gives CDR1 GTSNPN, CDR2 SVGIG (reference sequence). Germline trimming cut 0 bases from V and 0 bases from J; bases unmatched to any gene: 8. The CDR3 extends over 16 amino acids. The CDR3 nucleotides read TGTGCCTGGAGTGTACTTCCCGGCGGGAGCTCCTACGAGCAGTACTTC. Amino acid sequence: CAWSVLPGGSSYEQYF.

This clone was seen once. The gene calls are TRBV20-1 and TRBJ2-7; 7 bases agree with TRBD1. The germline V gene has CDR1 DFQATT and CDR2 SNEGSKA (reference sequence). The CDR3 length is 13 residues. Trimming removed 3 bases from V and 4 bases from J; junction bases left unmatched: 6. CDR3 sequence reads: CSASRGGEYEQYF. CDR3 DNA: TGCAGTGCTAGTAGAGGGGGCGAGTACGAGCAGTACTTC.

This rearrangement joins TRBV7-3 to TRBJ2-3, with D maybe TRBD1 (5 bases). The CDR3 has 15 residues. Germline CDR1 and CDR2: SGHTA and FQGTGA. The V end lost 0 bases, the J end lost 3 bases, and 10 bases lay between the germline ends. The CDR3 nucleotides read TGTGCCAGCAGCTTAACAGGGGTTGGGACAGATACGCAGTATTTT. This sequence encodes CASSLTGVGTDTQYF.

This sequence joins TRBV2 and TRBJ2-5; weak D call: TRBD2 (6 bases). With 10 bases removed from V and 2 bases from J, the gap between germline ends came to 14 bases. CDR1 and CDR2 from the germline V gene are SNHLY and FYNNEI. The length of the CDR3 is 13 residues. The CDR3 DNA reads as TGTGCCACCTCCCGGGGGAATCAAGAGACCCAGTACTTC. Translated, it gives CATSRGNQETQYF.

The chain has TRBV6-5 and TRBJ1-5; no clear D. CDR1 is MNHEY, CDR2 SVGAGI, per germline. V was shortened by 5 bases and J by 8 bases, with 10 bases between the two germline ends. This CDR3 is built from 12 residues. The CDR3 region is CASSPLGEPQHF. CDR3 nucleotide sequence: TGTGCCAGCAGTCCACTGGGAGAGCCCCAGCATTTT.

This clone came up once. The chain couples TRBV6-5 to TRBJ1-1; D is undetermined. V was clipped by 2 bases and J by 0 bases, with 4 bases between them. From germline, CDR1 is MNHEY and CDR2 SVGAGI. The CDR3 is made up of 13 amino acids. In nucleotides, the CDR3 is TGTGCCAGCAGTTACAGCTTGAACACTGAAGCTTTCTTT. Translation: CASSYSLNTEAFF.

The chain joins TRBV5-4 to TRBJ1-2; TRBD1 matches 7 bases. With V trimmed by 4 bases and J by 1 base, 13 bases remained unmatched. CDR1 SGHNT and CDR2 YYREEE come from the germline V gene (reference sequence). The CDR3 loop spans 17 amino acids. This CDR3 reads CASSMAHLDRVNYGYTF. The CDR3 DNA reads TGTGCCAGCAGCATGGCCCACCTCGACAGGGTTAACTATGGCTACACCTTC. The complete variable domain, with remaining parts taken from reference TRBV5-4 and TRBJ1-2, reads ETGVTQSPTHLIKTRGQQVTLRCSSQSGHNTVSWYQQALGQGPQFIFQYYREEENGRGNFPPRFSGLQFPNYSSELNVNALELDDSALYLCASSMAHLDRVNYGYTFGSGTRLTVV.

V is TRBV28 and J is TRBJ1-4, with 9 bases identical to TRBD1. Trimming at V came to 6 bases and at J to 7 bases, leaving 12 bases not matched to a gene. From germline, CDR1 is MDHEN and CDR2 SYDVKM. The length of the CDR3 is 16 residues. The CDR3 sequence: CASRARTGAGGEKLFF. The CDR3 region has the DNA TGTGCCAGCAGAGCTCGGACAGGGGCGGGGGGTGAAAAACTGTTTTTT.

The V gene is TRBV28, the J gene TRBJ2-3, with TRBD1 matching 8 bases. Germline CDR1 reads MDHEN; CDR2 reads SYDVKM. The CDR3 sequence is 16 residues long. The V segment lost 3 bases and the J segment 3 bases; nucleotides outside the gene matches: 8. The CDR3 region is CASSFLDRVKTDTQYF. Here the CDR3 DNA reads TGTGCCAGCAGTTTCCTGGACAGGGTGAAAACAGATACGCAGTATTTT.

This clone was detected a few times. The chain links TRBV6-1 to TRBJ1-5; D remains unclear. Germline V gene data show CDR1 as MNHNS and CDR2 as SASEGT. The CDR3 consists of 14 residues. Trimming left V 0 bases short and J 0 bases short, with 3 bases between. This CDR3 is CASSEANSNQPQHF. DNA for the CDR3: TGTGCCAGCAGTGAAGCTAATAGCAATCAGCCCCAGCATTTT.

The chain uses TRBV28 and TRBJ2-7; 7 nucleotides line up with TRBD1. J lost 4 bases, V lost 3 bases, and 12 bases had no gene match. The length of the CDR3 is 16 residues. Germline-derived CDR1 and CDR2 are MDHEN and SYDVKM. The CDR3 sequence is CASSLGKGARVYEQYF. The DNA of the CDR3 is TGTGCCAGCAGTTTGGGAAAGGGGGCGCGAGTTTACGAGCAGTACTTC. The entire variable domain, with the rest obtained from reference TRBV28 and TRBJ2-7, is as follows: DVKVTQSSRYLVKRTGEKVFLECVQDMDHENMFWYRQDPGLGLRLIYFSYDVKMKEKGDIPEGYSVSREKKERFSLILESASTNQTSMYLCASSLGKGARVYEQYFGPGTRLTVT.

This clone has a handful of counts. This rearrangement joins TRBV2 to TRBJ1-1, with TRBD1 identical over 10 bases. V gave up 6 bases and J gave up 4 bases; unmatched junction bases: 11. This CDR3 has 16 residues. The germline gives CDR1 SNHLY, CDR2 FYNNEI. The CDR3 coding sequence is TGTGCCAGCAGAGCCGGGACAGGGGAGATCGGCACTGAAGCTTTCTTT. Translated: CASRAGTGEIGTEAFF.

J is TRBJ1-2 and V is TRBV7-9; 7 bases align to TRBD1. The CDR3 sequence is 13 residues long. V trimming: 0 bases; J trimming: 8 bases; junction bases outside the gene matches: 3. Germline CDR1 and CDR2: SEHNR and FQNEAQ (reference sequence). CDR3 sequence: CASSLAQGRGYTF. The CDR3 nucleotides read TGTGCCAGCAGCTTAGCACAGGGGCGAGGCTACACCTTC. The whole variable domain, remainder taken from reference TRBV7-9 and TRBJ1-2, is DTGVSQNPRHKITKRGQNVTFRCDPISEHNRLYWYRQTLGQGPEFLTYFQNEAQLEKSRLLSDRFSAERPKGSFSTLEIQRTEQGDSAMYLCASSLAQGRGYTFGSGTRLTVV.

V is TRBV28 and J is TRBJ1-4, with D hard to call. Germline lookup yields CDR1 MDHEN and CDR2 SYDVKM. This CDR3 region has 14 residues. Trimming pared 5 bases from V and 10 bases from J, leaving 17 bases between. CDR3 region: CASSHPATAGKLFF. The CDR3 nucleotides are TGTGCCAGCAGTCATCCCGCAACGGCAGGAAAACTGTTTTTT.

This sequence joins TRBV4-3 and TRBJ2-7, with a weak D call TRBD2 (6 bases). Trimming pared 2 bases from V and 0 bases from J, leaving 14 bases between. The CDR3 runs to 16 residues. Per the germline V gene, CDR1 is LGHNA and CDR2 is YSLEER. This CDR3 is CASSQRFGGNSYEQYF. The DNA of the CDR3 is TGCGCCAGCAGCCAACGGTTTGGGGGGAACTCCTACGAGCAGTACTTC.

The chain couples TRBV19 to TRBJ2-3; TRBD1 matches 10 bases. This CDR3 is 17 amino acids long. Germline-derived CDR1 and CDR2 are LNHDA and SQIVND (reference sequence). J was trimmed by 7 bases and V by 5 bases; bases with no gene match: 15. The CDR3 DNA reads as TGTGCCAGTAGTGCGGCAGGGGAGACAGGGGGCTCGTATACGCAGTATTTT. Its translation: CASSAAGETGGSYTQYF.

The J gene is TRBJ1-2, the V gene TRBV6-5; D gene unclear. Germline V gene data show CDR1 as MNHEY and CDR2 as SVGAGI. The CDR3 runs 14 residues. The V gene lost 0 bases and the J gene lost 6 bases, with 11 bases spanning the gap. CDR3 coding DNA: TGTGCCAGCAGTTACTCGAGGACGGGAGATGGCTACACCTTC. Its protein product is CASSYSRTGDGYTF.

This rearrangement joins TRBV2 to TRBJ2-5; possible D gene TRBD1, 5 bases. Germline values: CDR1 SNHLY, CDR2 FYNNEI. The V gene lost 8 bases and the J gene lost 3 bases, with 10 bases spanning the gap. The CDR3 totals 12 residues. The DNA of the CDR3 is TGTGCCAGCCACAGGAATGAAGAGACCCAGTACTTC. This translates into CASHRNEETQYF.

The V gene is TRBV7-3, the J gene TRBJ2-5, with D possibly being TRBD1 (6 bases). The V gene lost 5 bases and the J gene lost 9 bases, with 13 bases spanning the gap. Germline CDR1 and CDR2: SGHTA and FQGTGA. The CDR3 is 12 amino acids. This CDR3 is CASSLEPGAQYF. The CDR3 region has the DNA TGTGCCAGCAGCCTCGAGCCAGGGGCCCAGTACTTC.

The rearrangement uses TRBV24-1 and TRBJ2-1; the D gene is possibly TRBD1 (6 bases). This CDR3 is built from 15 residues. The ends were cut back, 0 bases at V and 7 bases at J, with 12 bases in the middle. The germline V gene has CDR1 KGHDR and CDR2 SFDVKD. This chain's CDR3 is CATSDLGTMGNEQFF. In DNA form, the CDR3 reads TGTGCCACCAGTGATTTGGGGACAATGGGGAATGAGCAGTTCTTC.

This chain links TRBV4-2 with TRBJ1-4; D is uncertain. CDR1 and CDR2 (germline): LGHNA, YNFKEQ. V was clipped by 1 base and J by 5 bases, with 11 bases between them. The CDR3 consists of 15 residues. CDR3 in amino acids: CASSQGARGNEKLFF. As DNA, the CDR3 is TGTGCCAGCAGCCAAGGGGCCCGGGGAAATGAAAAACTGTTTTTT.

The V call is TRBV5-4, the J call TRBJ1-6, with 9 bases matching TRBD1. Germline lookup yields CDR1 SGHNT and CDR2 YYREEE (reference sequence). V trimming: 4 bases; J trimming: 7 bases; junction bases outside the gene matches: 12. The CDR3 runs to 17 residues. This CDR3 is CASSGYRGLVGNSPLHF. The CDR3 nucleotides are TGTGCCAGCAGCGGATACAGGGGGCTCGTGGGAAATTCACCCCTCCACTTT.

This clone is a singleton in its sample. The gene calls are TRBV3-1 (or the pseudogene TRBV3-2) and TRBJ2-7; the D gene is possibly TRBD1 (6 bases). This CDR3 is built from 14 residues. The germline CDR1 and CDR2 sequences are LGHDT and YNNKEL (reference sequence). Trimming took 3 bases from V and 0 from J, leaving 9 bases between them. The CDR3 spells CASSQWDISYEQYF. The CDR3 nucleotides are TGTGCCAGCAGCCAGTGGGACATCTCCTACGAGCAGTACTTC.

The chain recombines TRBV27 with TRBJ2-3; the match to TRBD2 covers 11 bases. Germline V gene data show CDR1 as MNHEY and CDR2 as SMNVEV (reference sequence). V was clipped by 0 bases and J by 6 bases; unmatched bases: 5. This CDR3 spans 16 amino acids. CDR3 DNA: TGTGCCAGCAGTTTATCTGGGGCTAGCGGGAGGGATACGCAGTATTTT. Translating it yields CASSLSGASGRDTQYF.

The chain employs TRBV11-2 and TRBJ1-2; D remains ambiguous. V shed 4 bases and J shed 4 bases, with 19 bases lying between them. Germline V gene lookup returns CDR1 SGHAT and CDR2 FQNNGV. CDR3 size: 16 residues. CDR3 sequence: CASSSEISGYFYGYTF. In DNA form, the CDR3 reads TGTGCCAGCAGCTCCGAAATTAGCGGATACTTCTATGGCTACACCTTC.

The chain employs TRBV21-1 and TRBJ2-1; the table's D call, TRBD1, was not checked against the DNA. TRBV21-1 is given as a pseudogene. CDR3 length equals 15 residues. The chain's CDR3 is CASSIPGQEYNEQFF. In nucleotides, the CDR3 is TGTGCCAGCAGCATACCGGGACAGGAATACAATGAGCAGTTCTTC.

Only one count was recorded for this clone. The chain uses TRBV28 and TRBJ1-2, with D maybe TRBD1 (5 bases). Looked up from germline, CDR1 is MDHEN and CDR2 is SYDVKM. The CDR3 consists of 12 residues. V was clipped by 10 bases and J by 2 bases, with 11 bases between them. CDR3 protein: CATFRANYGYTF. The CDR3 DNA is TGTGCCACCTTCAGGGCAAACTATGGCTACACCTTC.

This chain uses TRBV11-2 with TRBJ2-7; 10 bases line up with TRBD2. Per the germline V gene, CDR1 is SGHAT and CDR2 is FQNNGV. The V segment lost 4 bases and the J segment 4 bases; nucleotides outside the gene matches: 4. This CDR3 has 14 amino acids. This CDR3 is CASSSPSGSYEQYF. CDR3 DNA: TGTGCCAGCAGCTCACCTAGCGGGAGTTACGAGCAGTACTTC.

With regard to this clone: This sample includes further DNA sequences coding for the same CDR3. The V call is TRBV28, the J call TRBJ1-2; possibly TRBD1 for D (6 bases). Per the germline V gene, CDR1 is MDHEN and CDR2 is SYDVKM. V lost 6 bases to trimming and J lost 4 bases, with 9 bases between them. The CDR3 sequence is 12 residues long. CDR3 amino acids: CASSSTGYGYTF. The CDR3 coding sequence is TGTGCCAGCAGCTCGACAGGCTATGGCTACACCTTC.

The J gene is TRBJ2-7, the V gene TRBV30; a weak D match, TRBD2 (6 bases). The CDR3 has 14 amino acids. CDR1 and CDR2 from the germline V gene are GTSNPN and SVGIG (reference sequence). V lost 3 bases to trimming and J lost 7 bases, with 19 bases between them. CDR3: CAWRIGSHSIEQYF. The CDR3 nucleotides are TGTGCCTGGAGAATCGGGAGTCACTCTATAGAGCAGTACTTC.

This chain links TRBV5-5 with TRBJ2-7; 10 bases match TRBD2. CDR3 size: 15 residues. Trimming took 4 bases from V and 2 from J; bases not matched to a gene: 6. Germline values: CDR1 SGHKS, CDR2 YYEKEE (reference sequence). As DNA, the CDR3 is TGTGCCAGCAGCGTGGGACTAGCGCTTACCTACGAGCAGTACTTC. Protein product: CASSVGLALTYEQYF.